This passage covers 24 T cell receptor beta chains from one sample sequenced in a study of response to subunit inactivated influenza vaccine (dated by TCRdb to the late 2010s). The library was made by RT-PCR. TCRdb names Illumina HiSeq 2500 as the instrument used. TCRdb trimmed the raw reads at Q25, called clones with MiXCR and kept productive beta chains. Each entry is one CDR3 protein sequence, shown with its most common DNA and genes. Here the sample has over 800,000 distinct CDR3 sequences; 21% occur a single time. Jointly, the top ten make up roughly a tenth of the sample. The specimen was PBMCs from blood, collected about 5 days after vaccination. These receptors were taken from a man aged 50 or older who received an inactivated influenza vaccine. Donor details come from another sample of the same person, matched by shared clones.

This clonotype has a handful of counts. J is TRBJ1-2 and V is TRBV19; D is possibly TRBD1 (6 bases). The CDR3 length is 12 residues. Germline V gene data show CDR1 as LNHDA and CDR2 as SQIVND (reference sequence). Between the trimmed V and J ends, which lost 10 bases and 4 bases, there was a span of 13 bases. CDR3 bases: TGTGCCACCACCACAGGGCGCTATGGCTACACCTTC. It is translated as CATTTGRYGYTF.

This clonotype was observed a few times. This chain joins TRBV12-3 or TRBV12-4 and TRBJ2-1; D remains unclear. With 7 bases removed from V and 9 bases from J, the gap between germline ends came to 16 bases. This CDR3 contains 13 residues. CDR3 sequence reads: CASMEATLGEQFF. CDR3 coding DNA: TGTGCCAGCATGGAAGCGACCTTGGGTGAGCAGTTCTTC.

This sequence joins TRBV18 and TRBJ2-7; no firm D call. Germline CDR1 is KGHSH and CDR2 is LQKENI. This CDR3 has 16 residues. The V end lost 0 bases, the J end lost 0 bases, and 12 bases lay between the germline ends. CDR3 protein: CASSPPGISDSYEQYF. In DNA form, the CDR3 reads TGTGCCAGCTCACCACCGGGGATTTCGGACTCCTACGAGCAGTACTTC.

Only a few counts were recorded for this clonotype. The V call is TRBV12-3 or TRBV12-4, the J call TRBJ2-1; 8 positions agree with TRBD2. The CDR3 totals 15 residues. The V gene end was trimmed by 3 bases and the J gene end by 2 bases; junction bases not matched to a gene: 3. CDR3 DNA: TGTGCCAGCAGTTTCTCTAGCGGGCCCTACAATGAGCAGTTCTTC. This sequence encodes CASSFSSGPYNEQFF.

This clonotype was observed a handful of times. The chain is built from TRBV7-6 and TRBJ1-2; the D is unclear. The CDR3 has 13 amino acids. Germline CDR1 and CDR2: SGHVS and FNYEAQ. Trimming cost V 3 bases and J 5 bases, with 10 bases left between them. CDR3 sequence (DNA): TGTGCCAGCAGCTTCGGGCCACCGTATGGCTACACCTTC. Encoded protein: CASSFGPPYGYTF.

The V call is TRBV12-3 or TRBV12-4, the J call TRBJ2-5; D remains ambiguous. V lost 5 bases and J lost 5, with 9 bases in between. The CDR3 spans 12 residues. The CDR3 DNA is TGTGCCAGCAGTACCCTGGGGGAGACCCAGTACTTC. It is translated as CASSTLGETQYF.

The chain links TRBV12-3 or TRBV12-4 to TRBJ1-6; D gene ambiguous. Trimming took 1 base from V and 3 from J, leaving 7 bases between them. CDR3 length equals 15 residues. Written as DNA, the CDR3 is TGTGCCAGCAGTTTAGAGAGTCACTATAATTCACCCCTCCACTTT. This translates into CASSLESHYNSPLHF.

This chain joins TRBV6-2 or TRBV6-3 and TRBJ2-5; possible D gene TRBD1, 5 bases. Germline V gives CDR1 MNHEY, CDR2 SVGEGT. The CDR3 runs 13 residues. Trimming left V 6 bases short and J 5 bases short, with 13 bases between. The CDR3 coding sequence is TGTGCCAGCAGAAGGACGGCAGGGGAGACCCAGTACTTC. Protein sequence: CASRRTAGETQYF.

The chain recombines TRBV25-1 with TRBJ2-5; D is undetermined. The germline V gene encodes CDR1 MGHDK and CDR2 SYGVNS. CDR3 length: 15 amino acids. V gave up 2 bases and J gave up 7 bases, with 17 bases separating them. CDR3 in amino acids: CASSEVSAAAVTQYF. For the CDR3, the DNA is TGTGCCAGCAGTGAAGTATCCGCGGCTGCGGTGACCCAGTACTTC.

The genes are TRBV25-1 and TRBJ1-2, with D unclear. Germline CDR1 is MGHDK and CDR2 is SYGVNS. Between the trimmed V and J ends, which lost 3 bases and 7 bases, there was a span of 12 bases. This CDR3 has 13 residues. The CDR3 region has the DNA TGTGCCAGCAGTGAGGTCGGCGGGTCTGGCTACACCTTC. Residues: CASSEVGGSGYTF.

This clonotype was recorded a few times. V usage is TRBV7-2 and J usage is TRBJ2-2; no definite D call. V gave up 0 bases and J gave up 2 bases, with 13 bases separating them. CDR1 and CDR2 from the germline V gene are SGHTA and FQGNSA. The CDR3 is made up of 17 amino acids. The CDR3 DNA is TGTGCCAGCAGCTTAGCGTCTGTGCTGACAAACACCGGGGAGCTGTTTTTT. Translating it yields CASSLASVLTNTGELFF. The full variable domain, completed using reference TRBV7-2 and TRBJ2-2, is GAGVSQSPSNKVTEKGKDVELRCDPISGHTALYWYRQSLGQGLEFLIYFQGNSAPDKSGLPSDRFSAERTGGSVSTLTIQRTQQEDSAVYLCASSLASVLTNTGELFFGEGSRLTVL.

This chain links TRBV12-3 or TRBV12-4 with TRBJ1-5, with D unclear. The CDR3 is 17 residues long. V was pared by 3 bases and J by 3 bases, with 18 bases between. This CDR3 is CASSLRSGGITNQPQHF. The CDR3 bases are TGTGCCAGCAGTTTGAGGTCGGGAGGTATCACCAATCAGCCCCAGCATTTT.

This clonotype was counted only a few times. J is TRBJ2-3 and V is TRBV4-3; a weak D match, TRBD2 (6 bases). Trimming removed 6 bases from V and 0 bases from J, with 10 bases in between. The CDR3 extends over 14 amino acids. CDR1 and CDR2 from the germline V gene are LGHNA and YSLEER. This CDR3 is CASRRAGSTDTQYF. As DNA, the CDR3 is TGCGCCAGCAGACGCGCGGGAAGCACAGATACGCAGTATTTT.

This clonotype was detected ten times or more. The chain employs TRBV20-1 and TRBJ1-5, with D hard to call. V lost 1 base and J 3 bases, leaving 7 bases between the germline ends. The CDR3 contains 13 residues. Germline CDR1 and CDR2: DFQATT and SNEGSKA (reference sequence). CDR3 region: CSARGEFNQPQHF. The CDR3 coding sequence is TGCAGTGCTAGAGGAGAGTTCAATCAGCCCCAGCATTTT.

The chain combines TRBV27 with TRBJ2-1; 7 positions match TRBD2. Germline CDR1 reads MNHEY; CDR2 reads SMNVEV (reference sequence). This CDR3 contains 16 residues. V lost 2 bases, J lost 4 bases, and 8 bases stayed unmatched. CDR3 in DNA: TGTGCCAGCAGTTTAATAGCGGGTATTATTTACAATGAGCAGTTCTTC. It encodes CASSLIAGIIYNEQFF.

This chain links TRBV4-1 with TRBJ2-7; a possible D gene is TRBD2 (7 bases). The germline V gene has CDR1 MGHRA and CDR2 YSYEKL. Deletions cut 4 bases from V and 2 bases from J, with 21 bases between. The CDR3 extends over 17 amino acids. CDR3 sequence (DNA): TGCGCCAGCAGCCTCCTCGAATCGGGGAGGGGGGCCTACGAGCAGTACTTC. It yields the protein CASSLLESGRGAYEQYF.

V usage is TRBV11-2 and J usage is TRBJ2-6; no clear D gene. The CDR3 length is 18 residues. Trimming stripped 1 base from V and 0 bases from J, with 13 bases between. The germline V gene has CDR1 SGHAT and CDR2 FQNNGV. CDR3 bases: TGTGCCAGCAGCTTAGTGGTAGGATTTAGCTCTGGGGCCAACGTCCTGACTTTC. Residues: CASSLVVGFSSGANVLTF.

This chain uses TRBV7-2 with TRBJ2-2, with D possibly being TRBD1 (5 bases). Germline lookup yields CDR1 SGHTA and CDR2 FQGNSA. Trimming removed 5 bases from V and 1 base from J, with 17 bases in between. CDR3 size: 17 residues. DNA for the CDR3: TGTGCCAGCAGCCTCCGCCTTGACAGTAAGAACACCGGGGAGCTGTTTTTT. Translating gives CASSLRLDSKNTGELFF.

A few counts support this clonotype. This rearrangement joins TRBV28 to TRBJ1-2; TRBD1 agrees at 8 bases. Trimming cost V 3 bases and J 4 bases; bases outside gene matches: 4. Per germline, CDR1 MDHEN and CDR2 SYDVKM. The CDR3 extends over 14 amino acids. The CDR3 DNA reads as TGTGCCAGCAGTTTTCTGGACAGGGCCTATGGCTACACCTTC. Residues: CASSFLDRAYGYTF.

The rearrangement joins TRBV27 to TRBJ2-7; TRBD2 aligns across 10 bases. Germline CDR1 and CDR2: MNHEY and SMNVEV (reference sequence). V lost 5 bases to trimming and J lost 0 bases; unmatched junction nucleotides: 13. This CDR3 has 18 amino acids. The DNA for the CDR3 is TGTGCCAGCAGTCCCCTAAGACTACTAGCGGGGAACTCCTACGAGCAGTACTTC. This translates into CASSPLRLLAGNSYEQYF.

This clonotype was observed a handful of times. The J gene is TRBJ1-1, the V gene TRBV20-1, with D perhaps TRBD1 (6 bases). Trimming removed 3 bases from V and 1 base from J, with 12 bases in between. CDR1 DFQATT and CDR2 SNEGSKA come from the germline V gene (reference sequence). The CDR3 is 14 amino acids. The DNA of the CDR3 is TGCAGTGCTAGTAAGACAGGACCGAACACTGAAGCTTTCTTT. Translation gives CSASKTGPNTEAFF.

The rearrangement uses TRBV6-1 and TRBJ1-5, with unresolved D. Trimming shortened V by 2 bases and J by 5 bases, and 7 bases separated the two germline ends. The CDR3 has 13 residues. In germline, CDR1 is MNHNS, CDR2 SASEGT. Written as DNA, the CDR3 is TGTGCCAGCAGTGAAACTACATATCAGCCCCAGCATTTT. Translated: CASSETTYQPQHF.

The gene calls are TRBV10-3 and TRBJ2-7; D is perhaps TRBD1 (5 bases). This CDR3 is 13 amino acids long. V lost 6 bases and J lost 2, with 11 bases in between. Looked up from germline, CDR1 is ENHRY and CDR2 is SYGVKD. The CDR3 nucleotides are TGTGCCATCAGGGAGCAGGGTCCCTACGAGCAGTACTTC. It yields the protein CAIREQGPYEQYF.

This clonotype has only a few counts. The chain combines TRBV12-3 or TRBV12-4 with TRBJ1-1; TRBD1 might be the D (5 bases). Trimming pared 4 bases from V and 2 bases from J, leaving 17 bases between. This CDR3 has 16 amino acids. The CDR3 coding sequence is TGTGCCAGCAGTTGTCATGTCCGGGACCTTAACACTGAAGCTTTCTTT. Translated: CASSCHVRDLNTEAFF.